The 25 T cell receptor beta chains in this list originate from one sample, sequenced in a study of cytomegalovirus exposure and HLA in healthy donors. Primers for the PCR totalled 60 Vbeta and 13 Jbeta. Assay used: immunoSEQ multiplex PCR; TCRdb lists only in-frame clones, some missing. The sample gives approximately 140,000 clones, 60% to 80% of which show up once; roughly 4.7% is in the top ten. The sequencing input was PBMCs. These receptors were collected from a male donor in good health and CMV-seronegative.

The J gene is TRBJ2-1, the V gene TRBV19; 10 bases line up with TRBD2. The junction had 3 bases not matched to a gene; V was cut back by 3 bases and J by 4 bases. The CDR3 is 15 amino acids. Germline V gene lookup returns CDR1 LNHDA and CDR2 SQIVND (reference sequence). CDR3 protein: CASSIQRGGYNEQFF. CDR3 DNA: TGTGCCAGTAGTATCCAGCGGGGGGGATACAATGAGCAGTTCTTC. Based on the CDR3 plus reference TRBV19 and TRBJ2-1, the full variable domain is DGGITQSPKYLFRKEGQNVTLSCEQNLNHDAMYWYRQDPGQGLRLIYYSQIVNDFQKGDIAEGYSVSREKKESFPLTVTSAQKNPTAFYLCASSIQRGGYNEQFFGPGTRLTVL.

There are a few counts of this clone. The J gene is TRBJ1-1, the V gene TRBV10-3; 8 bases are shared with TRBD1. The CDR3 is 17 amino acids. Germline-derived CDR1 and CDR2 are ENHRY and SYGVKD. With V trimmed by 8 bases and J by 6 bases, 20 bases remained unmatched. CDR3 DNA sequence: TGTGCCATCTCGAAATTGAAACAGGGGGACGCTGGGTCTGAAGCTTTCTTT. This sequence encodes CAISKLKQGDAGSEAFF.

This chain links TRBV7-8 with TRBJ1-5; TRBD1 agrees at 7 bases. The germline V gene encodes CDR1 SGHVS and CDR2 FQNEAQ. The CDR3 has 17 residues. The ends lost 5 bases at V and 0 bases at J; junction bases unmatched: 10. CDR3 in amino acids: CASSPGGTVYSNQPQHF. CDR3 nucleotides: TGTGCCAGCAGCCCAGGCGGGACAGTCTATAGCAATCAGCCCCAGCATTTT. Together with reference TRBV7-8 and TRBJ1-5, the CDR3 gives the full variable domain: GAGVSQSPRYKVAKRGQDVALRCDPISGHVSLFWYQQALGQGPEFLTYFQNEAQLDKSGLPSDRFFAERPEGSVSTLKIQRTQQEDSAVYLCASSPGGTVYSNQPQHFGDGTRLSIL.

The chain is built from TRBV11-2 and TRBJ1-2; D possibly corresponds to TRBD1 (6 bases). With 4 bases removed from V and 7 bases from J, the gap between germline ends came to 10 bases. CDR3 size: 12 residues. CDR1 and CDR2 from the germline V gene are SGHAT and FQNNGV. CDR3 coding DNA: TGTGCCAGCAGCTCGCAGGGGAGTGGCTACACCTTC. Encoded protein: CASSSQGSGYTF.

The rearrangement uses TRBV11-3 and TRBJ1-1, with TRBD1 as a possible D gene (6 bases). Deletions cut 5 bases from V and 4 bases from J, with 11 bases between. The CDR3 loop spans 13 amino acids. Germline CDR1 reads SGHNT; CDR2 reads YENEEA. The CDR3 DNA sequence: TGTGCCAGCAGCCCGGGGGGGCGCACTGAAGCTTTCTTT. Translated: CASSPGGRTEAFF.

J is TRBJ2-2 and V is TRBV11-2, with a weak D call TRBD1 (6 bases). The V end was cut by 5 bases, the J end by 5 bases, with 15 bases between. Germline values: CDR1 SGHAT, CDR2 FQNNGV. The CDR3 has 15 residues. Written as DNA, the CDR3 is TGTGCCAGCAGCCGAACCGGGACACTTACCGGGGAGCTGTTTTTT. It is translated as CASSRTGTLTGELFF.

This chain joins TRBV29-1 and TRBJ1-2, with 8 bases lining up with TRBD1. Germline CDR1 reads SQVTM; CDR2 reads ANQGSEA. V trimming: 4 bases; J trimming: 5 bases; junction bases outside the gene matches: 12. This CDR3 is 15 amino acids long. The CDR3 DNA reads as TGCAGCGTTGGTAAGGTCGACAGGGGCTTATATGGCTACACCTTC. The encoded protein is CSVGKVDRGLYGYTF.

This clone was seen a single time. J is TRBJ2-7 and V is TRBV27, with unresolved D. Per the germline V gene, CDR1 is MNHEY and CDR2 is SMNVEV (reference sequence). The CDR3 has 15 amino acids. Trimming left V 5 bases short and J 0 bases short, with 14 bases between. Here the CDR3 DNA reads TGTGCCAGCAGTCCCCGATCCCCCGGCTCCTACGAGCAGTACTTC. It codes for CASSPRSPGSYEQYF.

The gene calls are TRBV29-1 and TRBJ2-7; 8 bases agree with TRBD1. The CDR3 length is 12 residues. With V trimmed by 7 bases and J by 5 bases, 7 bases remained unmatched. Germline CDR1 is SQVTM and CDR2 is ANQGSEA. The CDR3 here is CSARTGLHEQYF. Written as DNA, the CDR3 is TGCAGCGCCCGGACAGGGCTCCACGAGCAGTACTTC.

This chain links TRBV5-4 with TRBJ1-1, with D perhaps matching TRBD1 (5 bases). The CDR3 contains 14 residues. V was pared by 0 bases and J by 3 bases, with 9 bases between. The germline V gene encodes CDR1 SGHNT and CDR2 YYREEE (reference sequence). Here the CDR3 DNA reads TGTGCCAGCAGCTTGGGCCCGGGGGACACTGAAGCTTTCTTT. Translating gives CASSLGPGDTEAFF.

This chain joins TRBV5-1 and TRBJ2-5, with a weak D call TRBD2 (6 bases). The CDR3 consists of 14 residues. In germline, CDR1 is SGHRS, CDR2 YFSETQ. The V and J ends lost 0 bases and 4 bases respectively, with 10 bases between them. The CDR3, as DNA: TGCGCCAGCAGCTTGGGGGGGGACTCAGAGACCCAGTACTTC. Amino acid sequence: CASSLGGDSETQYF.

The chain is built from TRBV11-2 and TRBJ1-2; D unresolved. The V end was cut by 4 bases, the J end by 6 bases, with 9 bases between. Germline values: CDR1 SGHAT, CDR2 FQNNGV. The CDR3 contains 12 residues. This chain's CDR3 is CASSWGVDGYTF. CDR3 in DNA: TGTGCCAGCAGCTGGGGAGTTGATGGCTACACCTTC.

This chain connects TRBV7-2 to TRBJ1-2; a possible D gene is TRBD1 (6 bases). V was shortened by 3 bases and J by 4 bases, with 9 bases between the two germline ends. This CDR3 comprises 13 residues. In germline, CDR1 is SGHTA, CDR2 FQGNSA. The CDR3 reads CASSFGQSYGYTF. Written as DNA, the CDR3 is TGTGCCAGCAGCTTCGGACAGTCCTATGGCTACACCTTC.

The rearrangement uses TRBV5-1 and TRBJ2-2, with a weak D call TRBD2 (7 bases). CDR1 and CDR2 (germline): SGHRS, YFSETQ. V dropped 4 bases and J dropped 5 bases, with 15 bases sitting between them. This CDR3 spans 15 amino acids. Here the CDR3 DNA reads TGCGCCAGCAGCCCCCGGGGGGCTTGGACCGGGGAGCTGTTTTTT. Translating gives CASSPRGAWTGELFF.

The chain is built from TRBV7-2 and TRBJ1-1; D is unclear. The V and J ends lost 5 bases and 5 bases respectively, with 12 bases between them. From germline, CDR1 is SGHTA and CDR2 FQGNSA. This CDR3 has 13 amino acids. This CDR3 reads CASSGGGRTEAFF. The CDR3 bases are TGTGCCAGCAGCGGTGGAGGGCGGACTGAAGCTTTCTTT.

The rearrangement joins TRBV6-5 to TRBJ2-7, with TRBD2 matching over 8 bases. Germline CDR1 is MNHEY and CDR2 is SVGAGI. Losses at the gene ends were 2 bases for V and 0 bases for J; bases not matched to a gene: 3. The length of the CDR3 is 15 residues. The CDR3 sequence is CASSYAGGLSYEQYF. For the CDR3, the DNA is TGTGCCAGCAGTTACGCGGGGGGCCTCTCCTACGAGCAGTACTTC.

V and J are TRBV7-2 and TRBJ1-4; the D gene is possibly TRBD1 (6 bases). CDR3 size: 14 residues. Germline CDR1 reads SGHTA; CDR2 reads FQGNSA. V lost 6 bases to trimming and J lost 8 bases, with 16 bases between them. The CDR3 here is CASRRGGAQEKLFF. The CDR3 coding sequence is TGTGCCAGCAGGCGGGGGGGCGCACAGGAAAAACTGTTTTTT.

The chain has TRBV7-3 and TRBJ1-3; the match to TRBD1 covers 7 bases. V lost 5 bases to trimming and J lost 0 bases; unmatched junction nucleotides: 16. The CDR3 length is 19 residues. CDR1 and CDR2 from the germline V gene are SGHTA and FQGTGA. This CDR3 reads CASSPYGGGPYYSGNTIYF. The CDR3 coding sequence is TGTGCCAGCAGCCCCTACGGAGGGGGCCCTTACTACTCTGGAAACACCATATATTTT.

V gene TRBV30 combines with J gene TRBJ2-7; 7 nucleotides align to TRBD2. Germline trimming cut 5 bases from V and 7 bases from J; bases unmatched to any gene: 8. The CDR3 spans 12 residues. Germline CDR1 GTSNPN, CDR2 SVGIG (reference sequence). CDR3 sequence reads: CAWGRGGGEQYF. Here the CDR3 DNA reads TGTGCCTGGGGTCGCGGGGGAGGGGAGCAGTACTTC.

This chain joins TRBV7-2 and TRBJ1-5; D gene unclear. V was cut by 1 base and J by 4 bases, with 5 bases left in between. CDR1 is SGHTA, CDR2 FQGNSA, per germline. The CDR3 sequence is 13 residues long. The CDR3 coding sequence is TGTGCCAGCAGCTTAGGGCGGAATCAGCCCCAGCATTTT. It codes for CASSLGRNQPQHF.

This chain links TRBV4-3 with TRBJ2-7; D gene uncertain. Germline loops: CDR1 LGHNA, CDR2 YSLEER. The V gene lost 0 bases and the J gene lost 3 bases, with 9 bases spanning the gap. The CDR3 sequence is 14 residues long. The CDR3 here is CASSQESTYYEQYF. The CDR3 nucleotides read TGCGCCAGCAGCCAAGAAAGCACCTACTACGAGCAGTACTTC.

This sequence joins TRBV7-9 and TRBJ2-7, with a possible D match to TRBD2 (7 bases). The CDR3 is made up of 15 amino acids. With 5 bases removed from V and 4 bases from J, the gap between germline ends came to 18 bases. CDR1 SEHNR and CDR2 FQNEAQ come from the germline V gene (reference sequence). The CDR3 DNA reads TGTGCCAGCAGCCCGGAGTGGGGGGGGGCGTACGAGCAGTACTTC. Protein product: CASSPEWGGAYEQYF.

In the case of this clone: At one boundary the junction diverges from the germline segment, which might be a read error. The J gene is TRBJ2-5, the V gene TRBV7-7; 8 bases align to TRBD2. The germline V gene has CDR1 SSHAT and CDR2 FNYEAQ (reference sequence). This CDR3 spans 14 amino acids. The CDR3 DNA is TGTGCTAGCAGCGGGGGCCACAGCCAAGAGACCCAGTACTTC. Amino acids: CASSGGHSQETQYF.

The chain joins TRBV28 to TRBJ1-2, with D maybe TRBD1 (6 bases). Germline V gives CDR1 MDHEN, CDR2 SYDVKM. This CDR3 is built from 14 residues. The ends were cut back, 8 bases at V and 7 bases at J, with 20 bases in the middle. In DNA form, the CDR3 reads TGTGCCAGCCTTCTCCCGGGACGACAGGCTGGCTACACCTTC. It is translated as CASLLPGRQAGYTF.

This clone was picked up a small number of times. The chain carries TRBV4-3 and TRBJ2-5; D is ambiguous. Trimming cost V 2 bases and J 2 bases, with 12 bases left between them. Looked up from germline, CDR1 is LGHNA and CDR2 is YSLEER. The CDR3 loop spans 15 amino acids. CDR3 loop: CASSQSLQIQETQYF. The CDR3 nucleotides are TGCGCCAGCAGCCAATCTTTACAGATTCAAGAGACCCAGTACTTC.